The 10 T cell receptor beta chains below all came from one sample that was sequenced in a study of immune cell composition in non-small cell lung cancer. Normal lung was taken at the farthest possible site, at least 3 cm from tumour. TCRdb's copy holds only in-frame clones and misses some; the assay was immunoSEQ multiplex PCR. The sample includes fewer than 20,000 clones, around 80% seen only once; the top ten take roughly 9.2%. The same sample was also used in a study of CD4 T cells in lung cancer.

The sample taken for sequencing was non-adjacent lung tissue. All receptors derive from a human donor with non-small cell lung cancer.

This clone was recorded once. CDR3 in amino acids: CASTTLGAGDEKLFF. The CDR3 bases are TGTGCCAGCACCACCTTGGGGGCAGGTGATGAAAAACTGTTTTTT. The chain uses TRBV6-5 and TRBJ1-4; possible D gene TRBD1, 6 bases. The germline gives CDR1 MNHEY, CDR2 SVGAGI. The CDR3 runs to 15 residues. Trimming cost V 7 bases and J 6 bases, with 18 bases left between them.

The chain uses TRBV7-6 and TRBJ2-7; D not certain. Germline V lookup: CDR1 SGHVS, CDR2 FNYEAQ. V was cut by 2 bases and J by 5 bases, with 13 bases left in between. The length of the CDR3 is 14 residues. CDR3 loop: CASSLLSSLDEQYF. The DNA of the CDR3 is TGTGCCAGCAGCTTATTAAGCTCTCTCGACGAGCAGTACTTC.

This clone was seen once. This chain connects TRBV2 to TRBJ2-3; D remains ambiguous. V was pared by 5 bases and J by 3 bases, with 9 bases between. CDR1 is SNHLY, CDR2 FYNNEI, per germline. The CDR3 has 13 residues. Here the CDR3 reads CASSWVETDTQYF. Here the CDR3 DNA reads TGTGCCAGCAGTTGGGTGGAGACAGATACGCAGTATTTT. The full variable domain, in which reference TRBV2 and TRBJ2-3 provide the parts outside the CDR3, is EPEVTQTPSHQVTQMGQEVILRCVPISNHLYFYWYRQILGQKVEFLVSFYNNEISEKSEIFDDQFSVERPDGSNFTLKIRSTKLEDSAMYFCASSWVETDTQYFGPGTRLTVL.

Comments on this clone: Given the absence of the conserved phenylalanine or tryptophan at the CDR3 end, a read error is likely. The V call is TRBV19, the J call TRBJ1-6; D may be TRBD1 (5 bases). This CDR3 comprises 15 residues. Germline V lookup: CDR1 LNHDA, CDR2 SQIVND (reference sequence). With 7 bases removed from V and 0 bases from J, the gap between germline ends came to 10 bases. CDR3 amino acids: CASKGASSYNSPLHL. CDR3 sequence (DNA): TGTGCCAGTAAAGGGGCTAGCTCCTATAATTCACCCCTCCACCTT.

The rearrangement links TRBV7-6 to TRBJ2-1, with 8 bases fitting TRBD2. The CDR3 extends over 15 amino acids. V shed 2 bases, J shed 4 bases, and the junction held 4 bases outside the gene matches. The germline CDR1 and CDR2 sequences are SGHVS and FNYEAQ. CDR3 nucleotide sequence: TGTGCCAGCAGCTTAAGCGGGGGAACATACAATGAGCAGTTCTTC. This codes for CASSLSGGTYNEQFF.

The chain carries TRBV28 and TRBJ2-5; tentatively, D is TRBD1 (5 bases). The CDR3 has 15 residues. The V gene's germline CDR1 is MDHEN and CDR2 SYDVKM. Trimming stripped 5 bases from V and 5 bases from J, with 18 bases between. DNA for the CDR3: TGTGCCAGCAGTCCCGCCAGGGTTAGGAAGGAGACCCAGTACTTC. Residues: CASSPARVRKETQYF.

The chain links TRBV6-5 to TRBJ2-3; TRBD2 is a possible D gene (5 bases). The germline V gene encodes CDR1 MNHEY and CDR2 SVGAGI. The CDR3 sequence is 15 residues long. V was cut by 8 bases and J by 2 bases, with 17 bases left in between. The DNA of the CDR3 is TGTGCCAGCTCACTGAGGGAATTATCCACAGATACGCAGTATTTT. Translation: CASSLRELSTDTQYF.

This chain links TRBV14 with TRBJ1-3, with 8 bases aligning to TRBD1. Germline CDR1 reads SGHDN; CDR2 reads FVKESK. Trimming cost V 0 bases and J 5 bases; bases outside gene matches: 6. The CDR3 covers 16 residues. CDR3 nucleotide sequence: TGTGCCAGCAGCCAAGACGGACAGGGAAATAGAAACACCATATATTTT. This codes for CASSQDGQGNRNTIYF.

J is TRBJ2-3 and V is TRBV6-5; the D is unclear. Germline-derived CDR1 and CDR2 are MNHEY and SVGAGI. The CDR3 consists of 14 residues. V lost 6 bases and J 2 bases, leaving 12 bases between the germline ends. CDR3 sequence: CASRDVRYTDTQYF. Here the CDR3 DNA reads TGTGCCAGCAGGGACGTCAGGTACACAGATACGCAGTATTTT.

This clone came up a few times. The chain carries TRBV2 and TRBJ1-5; D not certain. V was clipped by 4 bases and J by 3 bases, with 7 bases between them. Germline V gene lookup returns CDR1 SNHLY and CDR2 FYNNEI. This CDR3 contains 13 residues. The DNA for the CDR3 is TGTGCCAGCAGTGGTCAGGACAATCAGCCCCAGCATTTT. Its translation: CASSGQDNQPQHF.